This TCR beta chain was recovered during a study of regulatory T cells in long-lasting Graves disease. This clonotype was detected only once. Time point specified: newly diagnosed GD, antithyroid drugs for less than 3 months. PBMC RNA was the source of the TCR library. Building of the TCR beta libraries involved iRepertoire HTBI primers and Arm-PCR of CDR3 regions. TCRdb reprocessed the multiplex PCR reads with MiXCR, giving one entry per CDR3 protein. The data hold about 430,000 distinct CDR3 sequences, with approximately 16% observed a single time. This same sample was also part of a study on T cells in Graves' hyperthyroidism and ophthalmopathy.

This clonotype was obtained from a woman in her 40s with Graves disease. The starting material was peripheral blood mononuclear cells (PBMCs), obtained at new diagnosis, from a patient treated with antithyroid drugs.

Here the CDR3 reads CASSSTREEQFF. CDR3 nucleotides: TGTGCCAGCAGCTCCACTAGGGAAGAGCAGTTCTTC. V gene TRBV11-3 combines with J gene TRBJ2-1, with D perhaps TRBD2 (5 bases). Germline V gene sequence: CDR1 SGHNT, CDR2 YENEEA. The CDR3 length is 12 residues. Trimming removed 4 bases at V and 10 bases at J, with 11 bases between.